These 31 T cell receptor beta chains were all obtained from the same sample, sequenced in a study of blood T cell repertoires in COVID-19. Profiled with immunoSEQ multiplex PCR; TCRdb holds only in-frame clones, not every one. The table records hundreds of thousands of clones, about nine tenths of them present only once. The sequenced material came from PBMCs or T cells enriched from blood (not recorded which). The receptors derive from a woman aged 25 to 39 with acute COVID-19.

Note on this clone: Other DNA sequences from this sample encode an identical CDR3 as well. The J gene is TRBJ2-1, the V gene TRBV19; a weak D match, TRBD2 (5 bases). The CDR3 totals 12 residues. CDR1 LNHDA and CDR2 SQIVND come from the germline V gene (reference sequence). The V end lost 6 bases, the J end lost 3 bases, and 6 bases lay between the germline ends. The CDR3 DNA follows: TGTGCCAGTAGGGGGAGCTACAATGAGCAGTTCTTC. It translates to CASRGSYNEQFF.

Comment on this clone: The junction and the germline gene differ at one end; a read error may be behind it. The chain carries TRBV19 and TRBJ1-5, with 10 bases fitting TRBD1. CDR3 length: 16 amino acids. Germline CDR1 and CDR2: LNHDA and SQIVND (reference sequence). The CDR3 DNA reads as TGTGCCACTAGTAGGTCGGGACAGGGGATTCGTCAGCCCCAGCATTTT. Encoded protein: CATSRSGQGIRQPQHF.

CDR3 in DNA: TGTGCCAGCAGCTCCTCAGGGGCCCATTTACAGCCCCAGCATTTT. It yields the protein CASSSSGAHLQPQHF. V usage is TRBV7-9 and J usage is TRBJ1-5; D is possibly TRBD1 (6 bases). Germline V gene lookup returns CDR1 SEHNR and CDR2 FQNEAQ (reference sequence). CDR3 size: 15 residues. The ends were cut back, 4 bases at V and 7 bases at J, with 17 bases in the middle.

This clone was observed a single time. The gene calls are TRBV28 and TRBJ2-1; the match to TRBD1 covers 7 bases. CDR3 length: 19 residues. V dropped 3 bases and J dropped 0; count of bases not matched to a gene: 14. Germline CDR1 reads MDHEN; CDR2 reads SYDVKM. CDR3 in DNA: TGTGCCAGCAGTTTTCAAAATTGGGGGACAGAGAGCTCCTACAATGAGCAGTTCTTC. It is translated as CASSFQNWGTESSYNEQFF.

This chain connects TRBV27 to TRBJ2-3, with D unresolved. The CDR3 runs to 12 residues. Germline values: CDR1 MNHEY, CDR2 SMNVEV (reference sequence). V lost 8 bases and J 4 bases, leaving 10 bases between the germline ends. CDR3 loop: CASGPLADTQYF. The CDR3 DNA sequence: TGTGCCAGCGGCCCGCTCGCAGATACGCAGTATTTT.

Regarding this clone: The identical CDR3 is also encoded by other nucleotide sequences in the sample. The rearrangement joins TRBV5-1 to TRBJ2-7, with D maybe TRBD2 (5 bases). The V gene's germline CDR1 is SGHRS and CDR2 YFSETQ. The CDR3 runs 11 residues. V dropped 2 bases and J dropped 7 bases, with 7 bases sitting between them. The CDR3, as DNA: TGCGCCAGCAGCTTCTCGGGGGAGCAGTACTTC. Its protein is CASSFSGEQYF.

The V call is TRBV19, the J call TRBJ2-3; the match to TRBD1 covers 7 bases. Germline CDR1 LNHDA, CDR2 SQIVND (reference sequence). This CDR3 contains 15 residues. With V trimmed by 6 bases and J by 4 bases, 10 bases remained unmatched. The CDR3 spells CASRPGTATADTQYF. As DNA, the CDR3 is TGTGCCAGTAGGCCCGGGACAGCGACCGCAGATACGCAGTATTTT.

The V and J genes are TRBV29-1 and TRBJ1-1; perhaps TRBD1 as D (5 bases). V lost 0 bases and J 4 bases, leaving 12 bases between the germline ends. Germline V gives CDR1 SQVTM, CDR2 ANQGSEA. The CDR3 extends over 14 amino acids. The CDR3 DNA follows: TGCAGCGTTGAAGATGGGGGGGGGACCACTGAAGCTTTCTTT. The encoded protein is CSVEDGGGTTEAFF. Using reference TRBV29-1 and TRBJ1-1 for the parts outside the CDR3, the full variable domain is SAVISQKPSRDICQRGTSLTIQCQVDSQVTMMFWYRQQPGQSLTLIATANQGSEATYESGFVIDKFPISRPNLTFSTLTVSNMSPEDSSIYLCSVEDGGGTTEAFFGQGTRLTVV.

The chain combines TRBV28 with TRBJ1-3; D perhaps matches TRBD1 (5 bases). This CDR3 is built from 16 residues. Germline V gene lookup returns CDR1 MDHEN and CDR2 SYDVKM. Trimming took off 3 bases at V and 3 bases at J, with 15 bases between the two ends. As DNA, the CDR3 is TGTGCCAGCAGTTTCCCGCGCGGGGCCGATGGAAACACCATATATTTT. Protein: CASSFPRGADGNTIYF.

In its sample, this clone was seen once. The chain employs TRBV7-9 and TRBJ1-2; perhaps TRBD1 as D (5 bases). The germline V gene encodes CDR1 SEHNR and CDR2 FQNEAQ (reference sequence). The V and J ends lost 3 bases and 6 bases respectively, with 8 bases between them. The CDR3 is made up of 12 amino acids. CDR3 protein: CASSFRRDGYTF. The CDR3 DNA sequence: TGTGCCAGCAGCTTTCGCAGGGATGGCTACACCTTC. The entire variable domain, with the rest obtained from reference TRBV7-9 and TRBJ1-2, is as follows: DTGVSQNPRHKITKRGQNVTFRCDPISEHNRLYWYRQTLGQGPEFLTYFQNEAQLEKSRLLSDRFSAERPKGSFSTLEIQRTEQGDSAMYLCASSFRRDGYTFGSGTRLTVV.

As DNA, the CDR3 is TGTGCCAGCAGTGAAGGGACAGGGTTAAGCTCCTACGAGCAGTACTTC. Encoded protein: CASSEGTGLSSYEQYF. The V and J genes are TRBV6-1 and TRBJ2-7; 8 bases align to TRBD1. This CDR3 region has 16 residues. Looked up from germline, CDR1 is MNHNS and CDR2 is SASEGT. The V segment lost 1 base and the J segment 0 bases; nucleotides outside the gene matches: 5.

CDR3 loop: CASSHAAGGLETQYF. Written as DNA, the CDR3 is TGTGCCAGCAGTCACGCAGCGGGGGGCCTGGAGACCCAGTACTTC. The chain uses TRBV14 and TRBJ2-5, with TRBD2 matching over 9 bases. J lost 5 bases, V lost 6 bases, and 10 bases had no gene match. The CDR3 length is 15 residues. Germline CDR1 and CDR2: SGHDN and FVKESK.

The chain combines TRBV7-3 with TRBJ2-3, with 8 bases fitting TRBD2. The V gene end was trimmed by 4 bases and the J gene end by 0 bases; junction bases not matched to a gene: 0. The CDR3 contains 14 residues. Germline assignment: CDR1 SGHTA and CDR2 FQGTGA. The CDR3 DNA reads TGTGCCAGCAGCTCGGGAGGGAGCACAGATACGCAGTATTTT. Encoded protein: CASSSGGSTDTQYF.

The chain employs TRBV7-9 and TRBJ1-1, with D possibly being TRBD1 (6 bases). V lost 1 base and J 4 bases, leaving 16 bases between the germline ends. The V gene's germline CDR1 is SEHNR and CDR2 FQNEAQ (reference sequence). The CDR3 has 16 amino acids. The DNA of the CDR3 is TGTGCCAGCAGCTTAGATTTCGGCAGGGGATCCACTGAAGCTTTCTTT. Its protein product is CASSLDFGRGSTEAFF.

J is TRBJ1-4 and V is TRBV19, with no clear D. Looked up from germline, CDR1 is LNHDA and CDR2 is SQIVND (reference sequence). CDR3 length equals 14 residues. V was trimmed by 7 bases and J by 8 bases, leaving 17 bases between them. The CDR3 DNA is TGTGCCAGTACCTATCGTGGAGGTGGGGAAAAACTGTTTTTT. Translation: CASTYRGGGEKLFF.

This sequence joins TRBV6-5 and TRBJ2-1, with a possible D match to TRBD2 (6 bases). Per the germline V gene, CDR1 is MNHEY and CDR2 is SVGAGI. The ends were cut back, 7 bases at V and 6 bases at J, with 13 bases in the middle. This CDR3 is built from 13 residues. As DNA, the CDR3 is TGTGCCAGCACTTCCTTGGGGGGCAATGAGCAGTTCTTC. Its protein product is CASTSLGGNEQFF.

A word on this clone: The identical CDR3 is also encoded by other nucleotide sequences in the sample. The chain has TRBV6-5 and TRBJ1-2; TRBD1 is a possible D gene (5 bases). The CDR3 runs to 13 residues. The V end was cut by 8 bases, the J end by 6 bases, with 16 bases between. Germline assignment: CDR1 MNHEY and CDR2 SVGAGI. The CDR3 region is CASSSRGGNGYTF. The CDR3 bases are TGTGCCAGCTCTTCACGGGGGGGTAATGGCTACACCTTC.

The chain uses TRBV13 and TRBJ1-4; 9 nucleotides align to TRBD1. The germline V gene encodes CDR1 PRHDT and CDR2 FYEKMQ (reference sequence). The CDR3 spans 16 residues. Losses at the gene ends were 4 bases for V and 7 bases for J; bases not matched to a gene: 10. The CDR3 is CASSSWGGQGREKLFF. CDR3 bases: TGTGCCAGCAGCTCCTGGGGGGGACAGGGACGTGAAAAACTGTTTTTT.

This clone is a singleton in its sample. This chain links TRBV7-6 with TRBJ2-2; 16 nucleotides line up with TRBD2. CDR1 is SGHVS, CDR2 FNYEAQ, per germline. This CDR3 has 18 residues. V lost 8 bases, J lost 0 bases, and 6 bases stayed unmatched. CDR3: CASSKGTSGGANTGELFF. For the CDR3, the DNA is TGTGCCAGCTCCAAGGGGACTAGCGGGGGGGCGAACACCGGGGAGCTGTTTTTT.

The V call is TRBV9, the J call TRBJ2-3; D may be TRBD2 (6 bases). Per germline, CDR1 SGDLS and CDR2 YYNGEE. The CDR3 is 15 residues long. V was trimmed by 2 bases and J by 0 bases, leaving 10 bases between them. The CDR3 DNA follows: TGTGCCAGCAGCGTGCGGGATTCTAGCACAGATACGCAGTATTTT. It specifies CASSVRDSSTDTQYF.

Ten or more counts support this clone. The V and J genes are TRBV5-1 and TRBJ2-5; 7 bases fit TRBD1. Germline CDR1 SGHRS, CDR2 YFSETQ. The CDR3 contains 16 residues. With 0 bases clipped from V and 0 bases from J, the junction kept 5 bases outside the gene matches. The CDR3 nucleotides read TGCGCCAGCAGCTTGGGACAGGGAGTGTACCAAGAGACCCAGTACTTC. Amino acids: CASSLGQGVYQETQYF.

The chain is built from TRBV28 and TRBJ2-7, with 9 bases lining up with TRBD1. The CDR3 has 14 amino acids. V gave up 0 bases and J gave up 3 bases; unmatched junction bases: 0. Germline V gene sequence: CDR1 MDHEN, CDR2 SYDVKM. The CDR3: CASSLWTGGYEQYF. The DNA for the CDR3 is TGTGCCAGCAGTTTATGGACAGGGGGCTACGAGCAGTACTTC.

V is TRBV5-1 and J is TRBJ1-6, with TRBD1 identical over 7 bases. Looked up from germline, CDR1 is SGHRS and CDR2 is YFSETQ. V lost 4 bases and J lost 1; bases outside the gene matches: 5. This CDR3 has 16 residues. The CDR3 sequence: CASSPDRISYNSPLHF. DNA of the CDR3: TGCGCCAGCAGCCCGGACAGGATATCCTATAATTCACCCCTCCACTTT.

This CDR3 is CASSPGTGITGELFF. In nucleotides, the CDR3 is TGTGCCAGCAGCCCCGGGACAGGAATCACCGGGGAGCTGTTTTTT. The V and J genes are TRBV5-6 and TRBJ2-2; 8 nucleotides line up with TRBD1. CDR3 length: 15 amino acids. CDR1 and CDR2 from the germline V gene are SGHDT and YYEEEE. J was trimmed by 4 bases and V by 4 bases; bases with no gene match: 6.

The chain recombines TRBV6-2 or TRBV6-3 with TRBJ2-5; 9 nucleotides line up with TRBD1. This CDR3 contains 15 residues. Germline CDR1 and CDR2: MNHEY and SVGEGT. Losses at the gene ends were 4 bases for V and 4 bases for J; bases not matched to a gene: 7. The CDR3: CASSSATGGGETQYF. CDR3 DNA: TGTGCCAGCAGTTCGGCGACAGGGGGAGGAGAGACCCAGTACTTC.

This rearrangement joins TRBV4-2 to TRBJ2-5; TRBD2 agrees at 8 bases. The CDR3 has 16 residues. V shed 4 bases, J shed 2 bases, and the junction held 9 bases outside the gene matches. The germline gives CDR1 LGHNA, CDR2 YNFKEQ. CDR3 coding DNA: TGTGCCAGCAGCCGGGATGGGGCGGGGGGACAAGAGACCCAGTACTTC. This translates into CASSRDGAGGQETQYF.

This clone occurred a few times. The chain uses TRBV7-8 and TRBJ2-7; D is possibly TRBD2 (5 bases). Germline V gene lookup returns CDR1 SGHVS and CDR2 FQNEAQ. This CDR3 region has 15 residues. V dropped 5 bases and J dropped 3 bases, with 17 bases sitting between them. The CDR3 spells CASSPPGSAFYEQYF. CDR3 DNA: TGTGCCAGCAGCCCGCCCGGTAGCGCGTTCTACGAGCAGTACTTC.

The CDR3 loop is CASSFPGSGYTF. The DNA of the CDR3 is TGTGCCAGCAGTTTTCCCGGGAGCGGCTACACCTTC. The rearrangement uses TRBV12-3 or TRBV12-4 and TRBJ1-2; D call uncertain. The CDR3 has 12 residues. Between the trimmed V and J ends, which lost 3 bases and 8 bases, there was a span of 10 bases.

The chain links TRBV15 to TRBJ2-4, with D perhaps TRBD1 (5 bases). Germline lookup yields CDR1 LNHNV and CDR2 YYDKDF (reference sequence). The V end lost 0 bases, the J end lost 6 bases, and 9 bases lay between the germline ends. The CDR3 contains 14 residues. CDR3 sequence reads: CATSRDKDRNIQYF. CDR3 sequence (DNA): TGTGCCACCAGCAGAGATAAAGACAGAAACATTCAGTACTTC. Filled out from reference TRBV15 and TRBJ2-4, the complete variable domain reads DAMVIQNPRYQVTQFGKPVTLSCSQTLNHNVMYWYQQKSSQAPKLLFHYYDKDFNNEADTPDNFQSRRPNTSFCFLDIRSPGLGDTAMYLCATSRDKDRNIQYFGAGTRLSVL.

The J gene is TRBJ2-3, the V gene TRBV2, with TRBD2 matching over 8 bases. The trim removed 6 bases at V and 1 base at J, leaving 3 bases unmatched. The germline V gene has CDR1 SNHLY and CDR2 FYNNEI. There are 14 residues in the CDR3. CDR3 sequence reads: CASRTGLGTDTQYF. The CDR3 coding sequence is TGTGCCAGCAGAACGGGACTAGGCACAGATACGCAGTATTTT.

V usage is TRBV5-4 and J usage is TRBJ2-3, with D possibly being TRBD2 (6 bases). The CDR3 contains 14 residues. Germline V CDR1 and CDR2: SGHNT, YYREEE (reference sequence). V lost 4 bases and J lost 5, with 14 bases in between. The CDR3 reads CASSAAGSQDTQYF. The CDR3 DNA reads TGTGCCAGCAGCGCCGCGGGAAGTCAAGATACGCAGTATTTT.